The T cell receptor beta chain under discussion was sequenced for a study of T cells expressing NK-cell markers. Study details: TCR beta repertoires came from sorted CD3+CD56+NKG2C+, CD3+CD56+NKG2C- and CD3+CD56-NKG2C+ T cells. Most of the eight sequenced donors tested HCMV-seropositive; one tested seronegative.

Synthesis of TCR beta cDNA relied on 5'RACE template switching carrying UMIs. TCRdb re-called the 5' RACE reads, yielding one record per CDR3 amino acid sequence without DNA. Its table lists roughly 390,000 distinct CDR3 sequences. From germline, CDR1 is SGHTA and CDR2 FQGNSA. The CDR3 totals 15 residues. On this clonotype: The antigen is not known.

General study findings and limits: HCMV specificity of the expanded NKG2C+ T cell clones was not established.

This chain joins TRBV7-2 and TRBJ2-1; TCRdb indicates TRBD2, and absent DNA this call remains unverified. The specimen was blood T cells: a sorted CD56 or NKG2C T cell subset, CD4+ or CD8+ T cells, or bulk PBMC T cells (not recorded which). This clonotype originated in a woman aged 45-60 years in good health. The CDR3 protein is CASSQTSGTPREQFF.